Shown below are 10 T cell receptor beta chains from a single sample sequenced in a study of T-cell memory formation after mild COVID-19. A single record per CDR3 protein comes from TCRdb applying MiXCR to the 5' RACE reads. The table shows about 350,000 distinct CDR3 sequences, with more than 20% occurring only once. Sequencing used PBMCs or a T cell subset sorted from them (not recorded which). The receptor source for this set is a man aged 18 to 35 who had mild COVID-19 (a few samples of this study predate the infection). Cell type and time point are not known.

The CDR3 protein is CSARDLGQGAGYTF. In DNA form, the CDR3 reads TGCAGTGCTAGAGATTTGGGGCAGGGGGCTGGCTACACCTTC. The J gene is TRBJ1-2, the V gene TRBV20-1; 8 bases match TRBD1. V gave up 0 bases and J gave up 7 bases; unmatched junction bases: 7. This CDR3 is built from 14 residues. From germline, CDR1 is DFQATT and CDR2 SNEGSKA (reference sequence).

This clonotype was recorded a few times. The chain recombines TRBV23-1 with TRBJ1-1, with D perhaps TRBD1 (5 bases). TRBV23-1 is an open reading frame, and its role is uncertain. CDR3 length equals 10 residues. V lost 9 bases and J 11 bases, leaving 13 bases between the germline ends. Here the CDR3 DNA reads TGCGCCAGACTCGGGGGGATGGCTTTCTTT. Residues: CARLGGMAFF.

J is TRBJ2-5 and V is TRBV7-3; D ambiguous. CDR3 length: 14 amino acids. Germline V gene lookup returns CDR1 SGHTA and CDR2 FQGTGA. Trimming removed 4 bases from V and 5 bases from J, with 14 bases in between. CDR3 sequence reads: CASSSTTNPETQYF. The CDR3 DNA reads as TGTGCCAGCAGCTCTACCACAAACCCGGAGACCCAGTACTTC.

This chain links TRBV29-1 with TRBJ2-3, with 12 bases that match TRBD2. The CDR3 covers 15 residues. Per germline, CDR1 SQVTM and CDR2 ANQGSEA. V dropped 7 bases and J dropped 6; count of bases not matched to a gene: 11. This chain's CDR3 is CSAILAGGPPDTQYF. In nucleotides, the CDR3 is TGCAGCGCAATACTAGCGGGGGGTCCTCCCGATACGCAGTATTTT.

This clonotype has just a few counts. V and J are TRBV21-1 and TRBJ1-6; no check of the table's D call, TRBD1, against the DNA was made. TRBV21-1 has pseudogene status. This CDR3 has 15 amino acids. CDR3 in amino acids: CASSTRQGVSSPLHF. The DNA for the CDR3 is TGTGCCAGCAGCACAAGACAGGGTGTAAGTTCACCCCTCCACTTT.

This clonotype came up a few times. The J gene is TRBJ2-4, the V gene TRBV5-6, with D perhaps TRBD1 or TRBD2 (5 bases each). V was trimmed by 0 bases and J by 0 bases, leaving 13 bases between them. The CDR3 covers 17 residues. CDR1 and CDR2 from the germline V gene are SGHDT and YYEEEE. In nucleotides, the CDR3 is TGTGCCAGCAGCTTGGACTCCGGGACGGTAGCCAAAAACATTCAGTACTTC. Protein product: CASSLDSGTVAKNIQYF.

J is TRBJ1-2 and V is TRBV7-3, with 10 bases lining up with TRBD1. Germline V lookup: CDR1 SGHTA, CDR2 FQGTGA. This CDR3 is 15 amino acids long. V was clipped by 3 bases and J by 3 bases; unmatched bases: 4. CDR3 nucleotide sequence: TGTGCCAGCAGCTTGGGACAGGGGTACGACTATGGCTACACCTTC. The encoded protein is CASSLGQGYDYGYTF.

The chain has TRBV6-1 and TRBJ2-3, with TRBD2 identical over 7 bases. The V gene's germline CDR1 is MNHNS and CDR2 SASEGT. V trimming: 6 bases; J trimming: 0 bases; junction bases outside the gene matches: 9. The length of the CDR3 is 16 residues. The CDR3 spells CASRRSWRGSTDTQYF. Here the CDR3 DNA reads TGTGCCAGCAGGCGGTCCTGGCGGGGGAGCACAGATACGCAGTATTTT.

This clonotype has more than one count but fewer than ten. V usage is TRBV28 and J usage is TRBJ1-1, with D perhaps matching TRBD1 (5 bases). Between the trimmed V and J ends, which lost 3 bases and 0 bases, there was a span of 11 bases. The CDR3 is made up of 15 amino acids. Germline V gene data show CDR1 as MDHEN and CDR2 as SYDVKM. The CDR3 sequence: CASSFSGTLNTEAFF. Here the CDR3 DNA reads TGTGCCAGCAGTTTCTCAGGGACTCTGAACACTGAAGCTTTCTTT.

This chain joins TRBV5-1 and TRBJ1-6; D is unclear. V lost 0 bases and J lost 13, with 14 bases in between. The CDR3 runs to 14 residues. Germline-derived CDR1 and CDR2 are SGHRS and YFSETQ. The CDR3 spells CASSLEQMEVPLHF. The CDR3 DNA is TGCGCCAGCAGCTTGGAACAGATGGAGGTCCCCCTCCACTTT.